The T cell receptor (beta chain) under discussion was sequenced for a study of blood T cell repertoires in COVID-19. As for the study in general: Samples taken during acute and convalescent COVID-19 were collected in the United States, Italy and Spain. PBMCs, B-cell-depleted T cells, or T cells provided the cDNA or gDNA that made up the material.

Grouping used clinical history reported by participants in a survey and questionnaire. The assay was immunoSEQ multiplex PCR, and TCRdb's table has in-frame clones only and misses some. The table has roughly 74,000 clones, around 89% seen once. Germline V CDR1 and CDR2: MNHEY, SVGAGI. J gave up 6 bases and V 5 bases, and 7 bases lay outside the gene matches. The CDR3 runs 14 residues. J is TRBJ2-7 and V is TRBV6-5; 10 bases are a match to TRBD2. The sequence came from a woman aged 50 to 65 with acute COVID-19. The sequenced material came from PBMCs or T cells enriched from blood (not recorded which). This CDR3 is CASSTTSGASEQYF. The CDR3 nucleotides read TGTGCCAGCAGTACTACTAGCGGGGCTTCCGAGCAGTACTTC.